The rows below give T cell receptor beta chains drawn from one sample of a study of control samples from healthy donors and cancer patients. This table comes from immunoSEQ multiplex PCR, and its TCRdb copy is limited to in-frame clones, with some not included. Of 130,000 to 150,000 clones in the sample, 80% to 95% were seen once. Material for sequencing was blood. The source of these receptors is a man aged 30 to 45 in good health. CDR3s include the opening cysteine and the closing phenylalanine or tryptophan. The order of the fields is D gene, clone size, J gene, V gene, CDR3 protein, CDR3 DNA. A D gene is named only where the DNA matches it firmly. Where a row states a size, it is once, few, many or the class of an expanded clone; other rows omit it.

D: TRBD1; size: .; J: TRBJ1-3; V: TRBV9; CDR3: CASSGGTVGNTIYF; DNA: TGTGCCAGCAGCGGAGGGACAGTCGGAAACACCATATATTTT
D: .; size: once; J: TRBJ2-1; V: TRBV19; CDR3: CASSIGGAVNEQFF; DNA: TGTGCCAGTAGTATAGGGGGGGCGGTCAATGAGCAGTTCTTC
D: .; size: few; J: TRBJ1-6; V: TRBV29-1; CDR3: CSVSDKGDNSPLHF; DNA: TGCAGCGTTTCGGACAAGGGGGATAATTCACCCCTCCACTTT
D: .; size: .; J: TRBJ1-1; V: TRBV28; CDR3: CATTGPMNTEAFF; DNA: TGTGCCACCACAGGGCCAATGAACACTGAAGCTTTCTTT
D: .; size: few; J: TRBJ2-3; V: TRBV14; CDR3: CASSQDQSPRPDTQYF; DNA: TGTGCCAGCAGCCAAGATCAATCCCCTAGACCTGATACGCAGTATTTT
D: .; size: .; J: TRBJ2-3; V: TRBV6-5; CDR3: CASSPSSSGADTQYF; DNA: TGTGCCAGCAGTCCCTCTAGCAGTGGGGCAGATACGCAGTATTTT
D: .; size: .; J: TRBJ2-3; V: TRBV7-2; CDR3: CASSSDGLGGTDTQYF; DNA: TGTGCCAGCAGCTCGGACGGGTTGGGTGGAACAGATACGCAGTATTTT
D: .; size: .; J: TRBJ1-6; V: TRBV5-6; CDR3: CASSLAGEASYNSPLHF; DNA: TGTGCCAGCAGCTTGGCCGGGGAGGCTTCTTATAATTCACCCCTCCACTTT
D: .; size: .; J: TRBJ2-1; V: TRBV30; CDR3: CAWSGEADSYNEQFF; DNA: TGTGCCTGGAGCGGTGAGGCGGACTCCTACAATGAGCAGTTCTTC
D: .; size: .; J: TRBJ1-1; V: TRBV6-4; CDR3: CASSDGAWGIDTEAFF; DNA: TGTGCCAGCAGTGATGGGGCGTGGGGGATCGACACTGAAGCTTTCTTT
D: TRBD1; size: .; J: TRBJ1-5; V: TRBV6-4; CDR3: CASSDHRGNQPQHF; DNA: TGTGCCAGCAGTGACCACAGGGGAAATCAGCCCCAGCATTTT
D: .; size: .; J: TRBJ2-2; V: TRBV6-6; CDR3: CASSYPKVEQTGELFF; DNA: TGTGCCAGCAGTTATCCGAAGGTGGAGCAGACCGGGGAGCTGTTTTTT
D: TRBD2; size: .; J: TRBJ2-1; V: TRBV7-9; CDR3: CASSLGLAGVYNEQFF; DNA: TGTGCCAGCAGCTTAGGACTAGCGGGGGTCTACAATGAGCAGTTCTTC
D: .; size: .; J: TRBJ2-2; V: TRBV15; CDR3: CATSREVVGFGELFF; DNA: TGTGCCACCAGCAGAGAAGTAGTTGGTTTCGGGGAGCTGTTTTTT
D: .; size: .; J: TRBJ1-1; V: TRBV27; CDR3: CASSFAGLNTEAFF; DNA: TGTGCCAGCAGTTTCGCAGGCTTGAACACTGAAGCTTTCTTT
D: .; size: .; J: TRBJ1-2; V: TRBV27; CDR3: CASTPSIGDTYGYTF; DNA: TGTGCCAGCACCCCCTCTATCGGGGACACCTATGGCTACACCTTC
D: .; size: once; J: TRBJ1-4; V: TRBV10-2; CDR3: CASSEGGAGEGEKLFF; DNA: TGCGCCAGCAGTGAGGGAGGGGCAGGGGAAGGTGAAAAACTGTTTTTT
D: .; size: .; J: TRBJ1-5; V: TRBV27; CDR3: CASSLSSRAWQPQHF; DNA: TGTGCCAGCAGTTTATCAAGCAGGGCCTGGCAGCCCCAGCATTTT
D: .; size: .; J: TRBJ2-1; V: TRBV3-1/TRBV3-2; CDR3: CASSQGRTGSRGEQFF; DNA: TGTGCCAGCAGCCAAGGGAGAACAGGGTCCCGGGGAGAGCAGTTCTTC
D: .; size: .; J: TRBJ2-7; V: TRBV19; CDR3: CASSIIAGAQEQYF; DNA: TGTGCCAGTAGTATCATTGCAGGGGCCCAAGAGCAGTACTTC
D: .; size: .; J: TRBJ1-5; V: TRBV7-8; CDR3: CASSLWTGNQPQHF; DNA: TGTGCCAGCAGCCTGTGGACGGGGAATCAGCCCCAGCATTTT
D: TRBD2; size: .; J: TRBJ2-3; V: TRBV6-4; CDR3: CASSDPRAGDPTDTQYF; DNA: TGTGCCAGCAGTGACCCCCGAGCGGGGGACCCCACAGATACGCAGTATTTT
D: .; size: .; J: TRBJ1-6; V: TRBV28; CDR3: CASSFGESYNSPLHF; DNA: TGTGCCAGCAGTTTCGGGGAATCCTATAATTCACCCCTCCACTTT
D: .; size: once; J: TRBJ1-5; V: TRBV6-1; CDR3: CASSEDGRNSNQPQHF; DNA: TGTGCCAGCAGTGAGGACGGCCGAAATAGCAATCAGCCCCAGCATTTT
D: .; size: .; J: TRBJ1-5; V: TRBV5-8; CDR3: CASSFGGYSNQPQHF; DNA: TGTGCCAGCAGCTTCGGGGGGTATAGCAATCAGCCCCAGCATTTT
D: .; size: .; J: TRBJ2-3; V: TRBV21-1; CDR3: CASSKGQHTDTQYF; DNA: TGTGCCAGCAGCAAAGGTCAGCACACAGATACGCAGTATTTT
D: .; size: .; J: TRBJ2-5; V: TRBV9; CDR3: CASSAPSTFQETQYF; DNA: TGTGCCAGCAGCGCCCCCTCAACATTCCAAGAGACCCAGTACTTC
D: TRBD2; size: .; J: TRBJ2-6; V: TRBV10-2; CDR3: CASSEVSGGASGANVLTF; DNA: TGCGCCAGCAGTGAGGTGAGCGGGGGGGCTTCTGGGGCCAACGTCCTGACTTTC
D: TRBD1; size: .; J: TRBJ1-2; V: TRBV7-3; CDR3: CASSSQGYGYTF; DNA: TGTGCCAGCAGCTCACAGGGGTATGGCTACACCTTC
D: .; size: few; J: TRBJ2-7; V: TRBV5-5; CDR3: CASSLQGSYEQYF; DNA: TGTGCCAGCAGCTTACAGGGCTCCTACGAGCAGTACTTC
D: .; size: .; J: TRBJ1-2; V: TRBV29-1; CDR3: CSVRTEGFYGYTF; DNA: TGCAGCGTTCGGACAGAAGGCTTCTATGGCTACACCTTC
D: .; size: .; J: TRBJ1-3; V: TRBV5-4; CDR3: CASSSGVNSGNTIYF; DNA: TGTGCCAGCAGCTCGGGGGTGAATAGTGGAAACACCATATATTTT
D: TRBD1; size: .; J: TRBJ2-1; V: TRBV9; CDR3: CASSVEPGTGPYNEQFF; DNA: TGTGCCAGCAGCGTCGAGCCCGGGACAGGGCCCTACAATGAGCAGTTCTTC
D: .; size: .; J: TRBJ1-2; V: TRBV6-4; CDR3: CASSDSITGSYGYTF; DNA: TGTGCCAGCAGTGACTCGATAACGGGCAGCTATGGCTACACCTTC
D: .; size: .; J: TRBJ1-4; V: TRBV11-2; CDR3: CASSVGEEKLFF; DNA: TGTGCCAGCAGCGTAGGGGAGGAAAAACTGTTTTTT